This entry concerns a single TCR beta chain. Its target is not known. The source of the sample is a study of shared clonotypes between healthy human individuals. Study-wide results and limits: Generation of non-shared clonotypes was less probable than generation of clonotypes shared by all four donors.

The CDR3 consists of 17 residues. V gave up 5 bases and J gave up 3 bases; unmatched junction bases: 12. Germline CDR1 SEHNR, CDR2 FQNEAQ (reference sequence). The authors ran the assay at deep level. The method was immunoSEQ multiplex PCR; TCRdb's version includes in-frame clones alone and lacks a portion of them. The table shows 2 million to 2.5 million clones, with 85% to 95% occurring only once. The receptor was derived from a man between 18 and 29 years old in good health. Some clones in this sample may be carry-over from other donors' samples. The chain employs TRBV7-9 and TRBJ2-1, with 8 positions matching TRBD1. The sample consisted of naive CD4+ T cells from PBMCs. Subset indicated: CD45RA+ positively selected. CDR3 sequence: CASSLGVGTGFYNEQFF. DNA for the CDR3: TGTGCCAGCAGCCTAGGAGTAGGGACAGGATTCTACAATGAGCAGTTCTTC.